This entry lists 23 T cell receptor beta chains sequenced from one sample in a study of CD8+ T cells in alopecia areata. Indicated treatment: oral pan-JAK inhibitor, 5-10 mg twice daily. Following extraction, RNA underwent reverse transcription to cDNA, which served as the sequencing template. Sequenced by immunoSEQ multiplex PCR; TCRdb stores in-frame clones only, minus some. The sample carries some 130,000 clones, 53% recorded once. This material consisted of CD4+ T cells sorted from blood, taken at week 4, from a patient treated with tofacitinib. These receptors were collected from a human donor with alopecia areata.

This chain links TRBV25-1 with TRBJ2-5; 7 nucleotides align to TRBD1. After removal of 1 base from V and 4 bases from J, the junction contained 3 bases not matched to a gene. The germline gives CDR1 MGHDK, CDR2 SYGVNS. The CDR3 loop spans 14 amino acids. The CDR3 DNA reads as TGTGCCAGCAGTGAATGGTACAGGGGAGAGACCCAGTACTTC. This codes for CASSEWYRGETQYF.

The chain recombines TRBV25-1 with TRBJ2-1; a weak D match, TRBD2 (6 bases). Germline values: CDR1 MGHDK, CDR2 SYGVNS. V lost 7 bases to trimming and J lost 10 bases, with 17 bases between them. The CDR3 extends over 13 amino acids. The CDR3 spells CASTDSPSVEQFF. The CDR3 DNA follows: TGTGCCAGCACCGACTCTCCTAGCGTCGAGCAGTTCTTC.

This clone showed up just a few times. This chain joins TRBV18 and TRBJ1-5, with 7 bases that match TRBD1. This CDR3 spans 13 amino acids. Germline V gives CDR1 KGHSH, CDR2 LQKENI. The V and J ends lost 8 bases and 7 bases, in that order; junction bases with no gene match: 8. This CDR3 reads CASRQGSDQPQHF. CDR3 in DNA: TGTGCCAGCCGACAGGGTTCGGACCAGCCCCAGCATTTT. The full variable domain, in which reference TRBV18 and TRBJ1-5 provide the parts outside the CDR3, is NAGVMQNPRHLVRRRGQEARLRCSPMKGHSHVYWYRQLPEEGLKFMVYLQKENIIDESGMPKERFSAEFPKEGPSILRIQQVVRGDSAAYFCASRQGSDQPQHFGDGTRLSIL.

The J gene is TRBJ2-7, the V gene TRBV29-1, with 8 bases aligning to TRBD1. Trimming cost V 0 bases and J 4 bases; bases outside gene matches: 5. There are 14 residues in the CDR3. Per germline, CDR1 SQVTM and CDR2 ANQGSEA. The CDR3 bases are TGCAGCGTTGAAGATTACAGGGGGAGGTACGAGCAGTACTTC. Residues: CSVEDYRGRYEQYF.

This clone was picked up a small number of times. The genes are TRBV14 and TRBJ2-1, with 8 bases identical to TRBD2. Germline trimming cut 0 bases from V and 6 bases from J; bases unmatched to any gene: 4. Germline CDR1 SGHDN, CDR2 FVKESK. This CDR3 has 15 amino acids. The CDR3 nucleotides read TGTGCCAGCAGCCAAGACCTCGGGAGGGTCAATGAGCAGTTCTTC. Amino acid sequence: CASSQDLGRVNEQFF.

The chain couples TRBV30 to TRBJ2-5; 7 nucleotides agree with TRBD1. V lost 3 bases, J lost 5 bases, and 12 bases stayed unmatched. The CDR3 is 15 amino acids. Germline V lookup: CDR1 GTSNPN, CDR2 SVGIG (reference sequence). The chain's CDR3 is CAWRTLQGLRETQYF. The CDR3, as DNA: TGTGCCTGGAGAACCCTACAGGGGCTTCGGGAGACCCAGTACTTC. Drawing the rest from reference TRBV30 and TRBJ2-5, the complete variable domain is SQTIHQWPATLVQPVGSPLSLECTVEGTSNPNLYWYRQAAGRGLQLLFYSVGIGQISSEVPQNLSASRPQDRQFILSSKKLLLSDSGFYLCAWRTLQGLRETQYFGPGTRLLVL.

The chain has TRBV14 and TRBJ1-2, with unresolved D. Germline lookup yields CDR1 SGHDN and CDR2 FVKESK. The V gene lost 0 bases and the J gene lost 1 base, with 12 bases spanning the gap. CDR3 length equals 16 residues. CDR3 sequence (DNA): TGTGCCAGCAGCCAAGATCTGGATGACCGTAACTATGGCTACACCTTC. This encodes CASSQDLDDRNYGYTF.

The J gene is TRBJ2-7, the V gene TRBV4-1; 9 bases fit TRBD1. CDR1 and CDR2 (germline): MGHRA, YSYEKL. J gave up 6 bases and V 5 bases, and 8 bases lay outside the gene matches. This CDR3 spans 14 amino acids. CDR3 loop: CASSERDRETEQYF. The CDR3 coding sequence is TGCGCCAGCAGCGAACGGGACAGGGAAACCGAGCAGTACTTC.

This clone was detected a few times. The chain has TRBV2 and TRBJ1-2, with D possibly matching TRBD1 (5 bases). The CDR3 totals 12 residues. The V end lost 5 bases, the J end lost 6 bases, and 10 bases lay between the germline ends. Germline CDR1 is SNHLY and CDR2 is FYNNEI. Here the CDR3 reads CASSQGGNGYTF. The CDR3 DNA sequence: TGTGCCAGCAGTCAGGGAGGAAATGGCTACACCTTC.

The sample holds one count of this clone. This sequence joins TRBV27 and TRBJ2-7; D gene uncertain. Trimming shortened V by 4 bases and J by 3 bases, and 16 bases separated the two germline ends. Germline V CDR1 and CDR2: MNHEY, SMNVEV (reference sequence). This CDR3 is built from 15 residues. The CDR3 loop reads CASSSGPPSSYEQYF. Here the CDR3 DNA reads TGTGCCAGCAGTTCTGGACCTCCTTCGAGCTACGAGCAGTACTTC.

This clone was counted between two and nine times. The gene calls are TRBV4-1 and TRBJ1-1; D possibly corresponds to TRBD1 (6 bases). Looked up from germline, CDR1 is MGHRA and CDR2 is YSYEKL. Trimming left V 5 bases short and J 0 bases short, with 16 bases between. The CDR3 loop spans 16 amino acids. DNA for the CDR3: TGCGCCAGCAGCAAAGGACAGATAGCCTTGAACACTGAAGCTTTCTTT. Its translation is CASSKGQIALNTEAFF.

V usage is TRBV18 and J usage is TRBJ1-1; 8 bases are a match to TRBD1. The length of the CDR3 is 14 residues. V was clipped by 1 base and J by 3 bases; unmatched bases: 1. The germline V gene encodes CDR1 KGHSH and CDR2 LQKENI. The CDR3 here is CASSPQQGDTEAFF. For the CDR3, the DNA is TGTGCCAGCTCACCACAACAGGGGGACACTGAAGCTTTCTTT. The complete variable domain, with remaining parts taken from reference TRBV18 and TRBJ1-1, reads NAGVMQNPRHLVRRRGQEARLRCSPMKGHSHVYWYRQLPEEGLKFMVYLQKENIIDESGMPKERFSAEFPKEGPSILRIQQVVRGDSAAYFCASSPQQGDTEAFFGQGTRLTVV.

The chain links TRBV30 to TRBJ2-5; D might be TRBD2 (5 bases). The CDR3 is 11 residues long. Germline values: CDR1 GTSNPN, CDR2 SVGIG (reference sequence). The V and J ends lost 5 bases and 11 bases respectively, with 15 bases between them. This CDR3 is CAWGETRGQYF. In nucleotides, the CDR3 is TGTGCCTGGGGGGAGACACGCGGACAGTACTTC.

CDR3 sequence (DNA): TGTGCCAGCAGTTTATATAACGGAGACAATGAGCAGTTCTTC. It is translated as CASSLYNGDNEQFF. The chain is built from TRBV27 and TRBJ2-1; D not resolved. V was trimmed by 1 base and J by 5 bases, leaving 9 bases between them. The CDR3 spans 14 residues. Germline loops: CDR1 MNHEY, CDR2 SMNVEV (reference sequence).

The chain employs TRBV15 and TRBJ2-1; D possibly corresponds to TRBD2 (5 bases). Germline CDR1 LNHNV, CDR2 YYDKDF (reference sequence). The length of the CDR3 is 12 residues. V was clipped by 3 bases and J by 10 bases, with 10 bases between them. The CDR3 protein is CATSSLSSEQFF. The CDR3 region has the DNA TGTGCCACCAGCAGTCTTTCTAGCGAGCAGTTCTTC.

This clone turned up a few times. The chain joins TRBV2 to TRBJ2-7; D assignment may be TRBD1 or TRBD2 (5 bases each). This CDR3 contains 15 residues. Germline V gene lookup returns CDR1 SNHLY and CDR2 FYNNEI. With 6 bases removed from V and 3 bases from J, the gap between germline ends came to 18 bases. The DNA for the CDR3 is TGTGCCAGCAGGGACCGGGACGGAAGGAACTACGAGCAGTACTTC. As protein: CASRDRDGRNYEQYF.

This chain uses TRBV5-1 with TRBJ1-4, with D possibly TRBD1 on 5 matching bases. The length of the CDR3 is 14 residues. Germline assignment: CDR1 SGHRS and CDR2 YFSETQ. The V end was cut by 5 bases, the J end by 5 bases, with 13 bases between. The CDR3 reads CASRLGQGNEKLFF. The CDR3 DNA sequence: TGCGCCAGCAGACTGGGCCAGGGCAATGAAAAACTGTTTTTT.

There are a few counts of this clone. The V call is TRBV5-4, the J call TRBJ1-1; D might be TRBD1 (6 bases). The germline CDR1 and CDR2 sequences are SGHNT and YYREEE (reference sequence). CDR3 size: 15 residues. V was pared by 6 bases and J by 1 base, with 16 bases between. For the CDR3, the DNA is TGTGCCAGCATCCCTACGCGGGGGCCGAACACTGAAGCTTTCTTT. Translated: CASIPTRGPNTEAFF.

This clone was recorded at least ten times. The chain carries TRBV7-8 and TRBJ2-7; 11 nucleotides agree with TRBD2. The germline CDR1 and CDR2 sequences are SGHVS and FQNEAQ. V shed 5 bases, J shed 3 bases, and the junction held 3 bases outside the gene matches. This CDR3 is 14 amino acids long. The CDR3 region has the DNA TGTGCCAGCAGCACCGGGACTAGCGGCTACGAGCAGTACTTC. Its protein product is CASSTGTSGYEQYF. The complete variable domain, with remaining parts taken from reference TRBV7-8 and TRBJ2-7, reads GAGVSQSPRYKVAKRGQDVALRCDPISGHVSLFWYQQALGQGPEFLTYFQNEAQLDKSGLPSDRFFAERPEGSVSTLKIQRTQQEDSAVYLCASSTGTSGYEQYFGPGTRLTVT.

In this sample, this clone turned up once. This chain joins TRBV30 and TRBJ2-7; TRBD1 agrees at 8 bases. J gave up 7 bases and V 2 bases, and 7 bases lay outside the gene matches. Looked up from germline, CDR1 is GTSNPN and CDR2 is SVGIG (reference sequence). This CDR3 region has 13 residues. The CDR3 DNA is TGTGCCTGGAGTATACAGGGGGATAGGGAGCAGTACTTC. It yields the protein CAWSIQGDREQYF.

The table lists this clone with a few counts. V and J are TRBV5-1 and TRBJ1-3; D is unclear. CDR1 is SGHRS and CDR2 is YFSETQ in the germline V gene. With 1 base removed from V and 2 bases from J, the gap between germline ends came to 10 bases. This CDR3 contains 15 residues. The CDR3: CASSLTGMAGNTIYF. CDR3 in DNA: TGCGCCAGCAGCTTGACCGGTATGGCTGGAAACACCATATATTTT. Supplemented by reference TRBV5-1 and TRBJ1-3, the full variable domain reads KAGVTQTPRYLIKTRGQQVTLSCSPISGHRSVSWYQQTPGQGLQFLFEYFSETQRNKGNFPGRFSGRQFSNSRSEMNVSTLELGDSALYLCASSLTGMAGNTIYFGEGSWLTVV.

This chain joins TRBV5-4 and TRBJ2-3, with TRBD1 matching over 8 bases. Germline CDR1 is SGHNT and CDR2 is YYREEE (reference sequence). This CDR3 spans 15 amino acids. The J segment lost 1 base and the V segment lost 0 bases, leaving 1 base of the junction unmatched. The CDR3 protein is CASSLVTGGTDTQYF. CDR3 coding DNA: TGTGCCAGCAGCTTGGTGACAGGGGGCACAGATACGCAGTATTTT.

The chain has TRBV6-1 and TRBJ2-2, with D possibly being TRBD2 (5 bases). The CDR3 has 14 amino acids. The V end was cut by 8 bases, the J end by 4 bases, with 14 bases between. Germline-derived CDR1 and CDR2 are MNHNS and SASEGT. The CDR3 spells CASLKRDITGELFF. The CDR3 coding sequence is TGTGCCAGCTTGAAGAGGGATATCACCGGGGAGCTGTTTTTT.